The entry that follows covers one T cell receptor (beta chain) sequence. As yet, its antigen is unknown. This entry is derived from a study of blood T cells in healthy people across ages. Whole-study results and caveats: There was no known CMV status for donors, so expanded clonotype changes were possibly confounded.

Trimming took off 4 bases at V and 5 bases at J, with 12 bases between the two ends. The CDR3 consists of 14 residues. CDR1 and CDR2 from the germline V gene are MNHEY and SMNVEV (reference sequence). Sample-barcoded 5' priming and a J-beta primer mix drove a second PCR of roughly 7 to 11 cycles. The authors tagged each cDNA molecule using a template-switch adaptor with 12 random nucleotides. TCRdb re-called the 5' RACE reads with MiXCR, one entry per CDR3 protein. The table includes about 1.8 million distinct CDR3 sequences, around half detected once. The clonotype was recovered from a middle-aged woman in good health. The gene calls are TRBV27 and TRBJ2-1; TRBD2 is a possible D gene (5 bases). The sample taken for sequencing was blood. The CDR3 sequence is CASSSSGMNNEQFF. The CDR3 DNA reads TGTGCCAGCAGTTCATCCGGGATGAACAATGAGCAGTTCTTC.